This TCR beta chain was sequenced during a study of blood T cells in healthy people across ages. It was with a sample-barcoded 5' primer and a J-beta primer mix that a second PCR of about 7 to 12 cycles was run. Each sample provided no less than 3 million CDR3-containing paired-end reads. TCRdb re-analysed the 5' RACE reads in MiXCR, keeping a single row per CDR3 protein. The sample yields about 400,000 distinct CDR3 sequences, approximately 51% seen once. CDR1 and CDR2 from the germline V gene are MRHNA and SNTAGT. CDR3 length: 16 amino acids. V lost 5 bases to trimming and J lost 7 bases, with 18 bases between them.

The sequenced sample consisted of blood. The clonotype was recovered from a man in his sixties in good health. This rearrangement joins TRBV6-4 to TRBJ1-6; weak D call: TRBD1 (5 bases). The CDR3 DNA sequence: TGTGCCAGCAGTCCCGGAGGTGACAGAAAGAATTCACCCCTCCACTTT. It encodes CASSPGGDRKNSPLHF.